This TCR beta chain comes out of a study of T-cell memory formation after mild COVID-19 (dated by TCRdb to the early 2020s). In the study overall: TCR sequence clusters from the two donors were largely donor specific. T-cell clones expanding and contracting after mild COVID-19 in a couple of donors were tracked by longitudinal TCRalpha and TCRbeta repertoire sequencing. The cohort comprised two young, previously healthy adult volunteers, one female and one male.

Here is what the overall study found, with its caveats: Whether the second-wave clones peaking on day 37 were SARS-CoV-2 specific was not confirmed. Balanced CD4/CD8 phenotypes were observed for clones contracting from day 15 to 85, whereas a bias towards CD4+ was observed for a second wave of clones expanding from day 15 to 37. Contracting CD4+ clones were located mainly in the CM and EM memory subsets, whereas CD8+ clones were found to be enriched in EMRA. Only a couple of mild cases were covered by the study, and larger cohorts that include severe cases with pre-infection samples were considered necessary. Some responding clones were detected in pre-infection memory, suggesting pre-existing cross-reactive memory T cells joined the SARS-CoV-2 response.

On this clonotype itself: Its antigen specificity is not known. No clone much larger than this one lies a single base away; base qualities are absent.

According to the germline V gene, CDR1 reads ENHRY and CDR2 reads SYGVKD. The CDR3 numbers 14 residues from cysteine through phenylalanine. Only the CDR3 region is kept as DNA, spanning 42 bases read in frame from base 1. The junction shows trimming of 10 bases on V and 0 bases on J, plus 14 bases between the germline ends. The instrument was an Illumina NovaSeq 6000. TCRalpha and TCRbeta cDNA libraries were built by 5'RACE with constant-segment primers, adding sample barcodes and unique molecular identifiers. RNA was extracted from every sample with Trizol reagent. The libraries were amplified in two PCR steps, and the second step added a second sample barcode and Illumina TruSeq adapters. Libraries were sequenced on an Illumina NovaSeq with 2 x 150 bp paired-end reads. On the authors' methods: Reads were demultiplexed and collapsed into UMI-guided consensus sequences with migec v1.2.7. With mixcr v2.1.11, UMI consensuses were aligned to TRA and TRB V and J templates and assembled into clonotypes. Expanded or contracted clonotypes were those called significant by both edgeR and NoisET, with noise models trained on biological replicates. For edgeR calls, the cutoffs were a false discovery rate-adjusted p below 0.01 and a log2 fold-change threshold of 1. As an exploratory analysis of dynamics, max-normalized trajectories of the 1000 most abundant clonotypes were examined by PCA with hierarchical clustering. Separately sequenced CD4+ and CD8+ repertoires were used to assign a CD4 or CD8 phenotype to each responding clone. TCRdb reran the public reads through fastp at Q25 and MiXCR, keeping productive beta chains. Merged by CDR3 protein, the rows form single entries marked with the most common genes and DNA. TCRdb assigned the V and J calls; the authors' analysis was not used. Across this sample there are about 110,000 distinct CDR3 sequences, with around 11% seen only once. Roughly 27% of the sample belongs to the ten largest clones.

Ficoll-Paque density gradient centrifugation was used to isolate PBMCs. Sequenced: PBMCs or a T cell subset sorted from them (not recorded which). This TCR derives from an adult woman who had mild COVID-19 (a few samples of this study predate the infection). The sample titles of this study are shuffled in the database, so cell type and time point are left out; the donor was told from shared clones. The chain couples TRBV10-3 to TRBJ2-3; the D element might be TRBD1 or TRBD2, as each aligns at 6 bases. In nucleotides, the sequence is TGTGCCACTCTGGGGGGCCTAAGCACAGATACGCAGTATTTT. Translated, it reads CATLGGLSTDTQYF.